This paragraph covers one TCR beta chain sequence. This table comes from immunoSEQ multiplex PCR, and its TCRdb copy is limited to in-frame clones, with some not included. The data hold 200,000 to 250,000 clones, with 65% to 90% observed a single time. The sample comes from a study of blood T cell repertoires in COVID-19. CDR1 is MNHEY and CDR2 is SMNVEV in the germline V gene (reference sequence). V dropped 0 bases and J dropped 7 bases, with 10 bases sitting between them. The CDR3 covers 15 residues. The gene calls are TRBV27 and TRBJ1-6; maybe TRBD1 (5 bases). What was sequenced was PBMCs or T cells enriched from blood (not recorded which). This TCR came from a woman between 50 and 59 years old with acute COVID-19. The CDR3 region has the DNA TGTGCCAGCAGTTTATCCGGGGGGGACAATTCACCCCTCCACTTT. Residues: CASSLSGGDNSPLHF.